Listed below are T cell receptor beta chains from one sample, sequenced in a study of T cells after yellow fever vaccination. TCRdb recomputed calls from the 5' RACE reads with MiXCR, one row per CDR3 protein. Of a few hundred thousand distinct CDR3 sequences in the sample, approximately 10% were seen once. Sequenced material: CD4+ T cells sorted from PBMCs, taken 5 days after the yellow fever booster vaccination. These receptors originate from a man aged 18 to 30 who received the YFV17D yellow fever vaccine. Each CDR3 is given with its conserved first and last residue. The D gene is left open where the match is weak. Size values are once, few and many counts, or a class for expanded clones, and some rows have none.

>.|TRBV7-9|.|TRBJ1-2
CASSTGQTNYGYTF
TGTGCCAGCAGCACGGGACAAACTAACTATGGCTACACCTTC
>TRBD1|TRBV7-2|once|TRBJ1-2
CASSSTGTAFNYGYTF
TGTGCCAGCAGTTCAACCGGGACAGCCTTTAACTATGGCTACACCTTC
>.|TRBV5-4|.|TRBJ1-1
CASSRRFHGGTEAFF
TGTGCCAGCAGCCGTAGGTTTCACGGGGGCACTGAAGCTTTCTTT
>.|TRBV20-1|many|TRBJ1-3
CSARDSSGNTIYF
TGCAGTGCTAGAGACAGCTCTGGAAACACCATATATTTT
>.|TRBV27|.|TRBJ2-1
CATVERGAYNEQFF
TGTGCCACCGTCGAGAGGGGGGCCTACAATGAGCAGTTCTTC
>.|TRBV2|many|TRBJ2-1
CASRRGGDEQFF
TGTGCCAGCAGGAGGGGGGGGGATGAGCAGTTCTTC
>.|TRBV4-1|many|TRBJ1-1
CASSQDFFPNTEAFF
TGCGCCAGCAGCCAAGATTTCTTTCCGAACACTGAAGCTTTCTTT
>.|TRBV7-3|.|TRBJ1-1
CASSLLASPGTEAFF
TGTGCCAGCAGCTTATTGGCAAGCCCGGGGACTGAAGCTTTCTTT
>.|TRBV5-1|.|TRBJ1-3
CASTDTNSGNTIYF
TGCGCCAGCACGGACACGAACTCTGGAAACACCATATATTTT
>TRBD2|TRBV20-1|.|TRBJ2-2
CSAGRGERTGELFF
TGCAGTGCCGGGCGGGGGGAAAGGACCGGGGAGCTGTTTTTT
>.|TRBV25-1|few|TRBJ1-2
CASSEWKGYTF
TGTGCCAGCAGTGAATGGAAAGGCTACACCTTC
>.|TRBV4-1|few|TRBJ2-1
CASSQDDGTDVQFF
TGCGCCAGCAGCCAAGATGATGGGACCGATGTGCAGTTCTTC
>.|TRBV7-3|few|TRBJ2-3
CASSRSGLTTDTQYF
TGTGCCAGCAGTCGTTCCGGTCTAACGACAGATACGCAGTATTTT
>TRBD2|TRBV3-1|few|TRBJ2-1
CASSPGTSTYNEQFF
TGTGCCAGCAGCCCTGGGACTAGCACCTACAATGAGCAGTTCTTC
>TRBD1|TRBV20-1|.|TRBJ1-5
CSATRDRRGQPQHF
TGCAGTGCTACCCGGGACAGGCGAGGTCAGCCCCAGCATTTT
>.|TRBV7-9|.|TRBJ1-4
CASSLTGAEEKLFF
TGTGCCAGCAGCTTAACGGGGGCAGAGGAAAAACTGTTTTTT
>TRBD2|TRBV14|few|TRBJ2-5
CASSQDKPGGIWGQETQYF
TGTGCCAGCAGCCAAGATAAACCCGGGGGGATATGGGGCCAAGAGACCCAGTACTTC
>TRBD1|TRBV20-1|few|TRBJ1-1
CSALDRGRVGAFF
TGCAGTGCCCTGGACAGGGGGCGCGTGGGGGCCTTCTTT
>.|TRBV6-1|few|TRBJ1-5
CATSIQADQPQHF
TGTGCCACCTCGATACAGGCGGATCAGCCCCAGCATTTT
>.|TRBV5-1|many|TRBJ1-1
CASSEGQTSEAFF
TGCGCCAGCAGCGAAGGACAGACGTCTGAAGCTTTCTTT
>.|TRBV7-7|many|TRBJ1-1
CASSLTENTEAFF
TGTGCTAGCAGCTTGACAGAGAACACTGAAGCTTTCTTT
>.|TRBV14|few|TRBJ2-5
CASSLVMGAQETQYF
TGTGCCAGCAGCCTTGTTATGGGGGCTCAAGAGACCCAGTACTTC
>TRBD1|TRBV4-3|.|TRBJ1-4
CDSSHGQGGEKLFF
TGCGACAGCAGCCACGGACAGGGAGGGGAAAAACTGTTTTTT
>.|TRBV6-2/TRBV6-3|.|TRBJ1-2
CASSHPRRAGYGYTF
TGTGCCAGCAGCCACCCCCGCCGGGCAGGGTATGGCTACACCTTC
>.|TRBV5-5|.|TRBJ1-5
CASSLPDTRGNQPQHF
TGTGCCAGCAGCTTGCCAGACACAAGGGGCAATCAGCCCCAGCATTTT
>TRBD2|TRBV20-1|.|TRBJ2-3
CSARPAGGSTDTQYF
TGCAGTGCTAGACCAGCGGGGGGGTCCACAGATACGCAGTATTTT
>.|TRBV4-2|.|TRBJ1-5
CASSHSDLLNQPQHF
TGTGCCAGCAGCCACTCAGACCTGCTTAATCAGCCCCAGCATTTT
>.|TRBV6-5|few|TRBJ1-1
CASSYELNTEAFF
TGTGCCAGCAGTTACGAGTTGAACACTGAAGCTTTCTTT
>.|TRBV6-5|many|TRBJ2-3
CASSYSTIGTDTQYF
TGTGCCAGCAGTTACTCGACGATTGGCACAGATACGCAGTATTTT
>.|TRBV6-2/TRBV6-3|.|TRBJ2-5
CASSYSGAGLETQYF
TGTGCCAGCAGTTACTCGGGAGCGGGCTTAGAGACCCAGTACTTC
>.|TRBV5-1|.|TRBJ1-1
CASRNEDTYTEAFF
TGCGCCAGCAGAAATGAGGACACCTACACTGAAGCTTTCTTT
>.|TRBV6-5|few|TRBJ2-3
CASSYSGGTDTQYF
TGTGCCAGCAGTTACTCGGGGGGCACAGATACGCAGTATTTT
>TRBD1|TRBV11-2|.|TRBJ2-7
CASSLGDPGTGNLYEQYF
TGTGCCAGCAGCTTAGGCGACCCCGGGACAGGGAATTTGTACGAGCAGTACTTC
>.|TRBV29-1|.|TRBJ1-1
CSVEDPVLNTEAFF
TGCAGCGTTGAAGACCCTGTTTTGAACACTGAAGCTTTCTTT
>.|TRBV18|few|TRBJ1-1
CASSPGEGSGTEAFF
TGTGCCAGCTCACCGGGGGAGGGGTCCGGCACTGAAGCTTTCTTT
>.|TRBV18|many|TRBJ1-6
CASSPSNSPLHF
TGTGCCAGCTCACCTTCAAATTCACCCCTCCACTTT
>.|TRBV25-1|.|TRBJ1-1
CASSEYGTSEAFF
TGTGCCAGCAGTGAATACGGGACAAGTGAAGCTTTCTTT
>TRBD1|TRBV5-1|few|TRBJ1-1
CASRSTGANTEAFF
TGCGCCAGCAGGAGTACAGGGGCGAACACTGAAGCTTTCTTT
>TRBD2|TRBV15|many|TRBJ2-5
CATSRDRLAGETQYF
TGTGCCACCAGCAGAGATCGACTAGCCGGGGAGACCCAGTACTTC
>TRBD1|TRBV2|.|TRBJ2-1
CASSRDRGFKDEQFF
TGTGCCAGCAGTAGGGACAGGGGGTTTAAGGATGAGCAGTTCTTC
>TRBD1|TRBV11-2|many|TRBJ2-5
CASSLDGRGREETQYF
TGTGCCAGCAGCTTAGATGGCAGGGGGCGGGAAGAGACCCAGTACTTC
>TRBD1|TRBV12-3/TRBV12-4|.|TRBJ2-5
CASSMNRGMETQYF
TGTGCCAGCAGTATGAACAGGGGGATGGAGACCCAGTACTTC
>TRBD1|TRBV7-2|.|TRBJ1-4
CASSPRQGSNEKLFF
TGTGCCAGCAGCCCACGACAGGGTTCTAATGAAAAACTGTTTTTT
>TRBD1|TRBV14|.|TRBJ2-5
CASSPRQGLEYQETQYF
TGTGCCAGCAGCCCCCGACAGGGTTTAGAGTACCAAGAGACCCAGTACTTC
>.|TRBV9|few|TRBJ1-6
CASSVDINNSPLHF
TGTGCCAGCAGCGTTGACATTAATAATTCACCCCTCCACTTT